This T cell receptor (beta chain) is from a study of T-cell reconstitution after alpha-beta-depleted transplantation in children. At least ten counts were recorded for this clonotype. This sample's TCRbeta library carried unique molecular identifier barcodes. TCRdb fed the PCR reads into MiXCR, producing one record per CDR3 protein. The data contain some 340,000 distinct CDR3 sequences, under 13% of them seen just once; the ten biggest clones take up 2.4%. The TCR originated in a human donor who donated a stem cell graft to a child with acute lymphoblastic leukemia. The starting material was PBMCs from the stem cell graft donor, obtained from the stem cell graft.

The CDR3, as DNA: TGCAGCGTTGCCGGCCAGGGCGGCACAGATACGCAGTATTTT. Translated: CSVAGQGGTDTQYF. The chain recombines TRBV29-1 with TRBJ2-3; possibly TRBD1 for D (5 bases). Trimming left V 4 bases short and J 1 base short, with 12 bases between. CDR3 length: 14 amino acids. Germline CDR1 and CDR2: SQVTM and ANQGSEA.